This TCR beta chain emerged from a study of blood T cell repertoires in COVID-19. Clones were sequenced by immunoSEQ multiplex PCR, and TCRdb holds only the in-frame ones, with some missing. The sample has tens of thousands of clones; 88% are singletons. Germline V lookup: CDR1 SGHAT, CDR2 FQDESV (reference sequence). Trimming cost V 3 bases and J 0 bases, with 2 bases left between them. There are 12 residues in the CDR3. This clone was seen once. The sample comprised peripheral blood. The receptor was isolated from a man in his forties or fifties with active COVID-19. V is TRBV11-1 and J is TRBJ1-1; D remains ambiguous. The CDR3 here is CASSFMNTEAFF. CDR3 nucleotide sequence: TGTGCCAGCAGCTTCATGAACACTGAAGCTTTCTTT.